This paragraph reports one TCR beta chain. The target antigen is unknown. Method: immunoSEQ multiplex PCR; TCRdb's copy keeps in-frame clones and lacks some. The data show some 2.3 million clones, over 90% seen once. The CDR3 has 13 amino acids. The ends were cut back, 6 bases at V and 3 bases at J, with 9 bases in the middle. The germline V gene has CDR1 MDHEN and CDR2 SYDVKM. The data belong to a study of shared clonotypes between healthy human individuals. Study conclusions and caveats: The rarefaction results pointed to incomplete sorted-subset sequencing despite large depth.

The chain is built from TRBV28 and TRBJ1-5; D is ambiguous. The sequenced sample was naive CD4+ T cells from PBMCs. The subset: CD45RA+ positively selected. The source is a man aged 18 to 29 in good health. Some clones in this sample may be carry-over from other donors' samples. The CDR3 is CASRVQINQPQHF. The CDR3 DNA reads as TGTGCCAGCAGGGTACAGATCAATCAGCCCCAGCATTTT. Full variable domain (remainder filled in from reference TRBV28 and TRBJ1-5): DVKVTQSSRYLVKRTGEKVFLECVQDMDHENMFWYRQDPGLGLRLIYFSYDVKMKEKGDIPEGYSVSREKKERFSLILESASTNQTSMYLCASRVQINQPQHFGDGTRLSIL.